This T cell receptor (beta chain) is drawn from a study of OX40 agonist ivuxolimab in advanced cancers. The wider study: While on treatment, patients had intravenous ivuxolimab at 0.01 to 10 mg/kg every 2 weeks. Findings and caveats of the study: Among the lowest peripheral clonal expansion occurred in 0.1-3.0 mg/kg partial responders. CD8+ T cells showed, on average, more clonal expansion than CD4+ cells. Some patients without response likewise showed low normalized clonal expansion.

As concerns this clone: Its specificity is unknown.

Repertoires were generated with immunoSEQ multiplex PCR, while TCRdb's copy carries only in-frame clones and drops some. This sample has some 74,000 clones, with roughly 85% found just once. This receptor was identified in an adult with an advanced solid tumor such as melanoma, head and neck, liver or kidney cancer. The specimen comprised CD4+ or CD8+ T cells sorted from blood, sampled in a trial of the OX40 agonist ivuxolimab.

The CDR3 sequence: CASSSLERAGMNTEAFF. CDR3 nucleotides: TGTGCCAGCAGTTCTCTTGAAAGGGCGGGGATGAACACTGAAGCTTTCTTT. The chain couples TRBV27 to TRBJ1-1; unclear D gene. Germline V gives CDR1 MNHEY, CDR2 SMNVEV (reference sequence). Trimming took off 4 bases at V and 0 bases at J, with 18 bases between the two ends. The CDR3 is made up of 17 amino acids.